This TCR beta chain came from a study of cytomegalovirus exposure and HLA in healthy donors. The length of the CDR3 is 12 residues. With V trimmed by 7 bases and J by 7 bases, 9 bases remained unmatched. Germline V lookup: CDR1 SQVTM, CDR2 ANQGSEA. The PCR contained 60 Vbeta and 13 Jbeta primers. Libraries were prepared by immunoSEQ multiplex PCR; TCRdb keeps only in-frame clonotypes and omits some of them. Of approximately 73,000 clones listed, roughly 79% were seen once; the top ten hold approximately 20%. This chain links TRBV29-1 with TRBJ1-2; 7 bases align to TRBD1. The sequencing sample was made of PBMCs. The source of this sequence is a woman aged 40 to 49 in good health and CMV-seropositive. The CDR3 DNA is TGCAGCGCAGGATGGACAGGACGTGGCTACACCTTC. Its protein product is CSAGWTGRGYTF.